The clone carrying this T cell receptor (delta chain) was counted a few times. The mismatch at residue 5 between this DNA's translation and the TCRdb protein of a much larger clone likely reflects a read error; the protein shown is translated from the DNA. This sample was taken from a study of gamma-delta T cells after stem cell transplantation. TCRdb reran clone calling via CATT on the RT-PCR reads. The repertoire holds about 3,000 delta-chain clones, over 2% seen once, with roughly 32% in the top ten. Germline CDR1 GEAIGNYY, CDR2 EKD. The CDR3 sequence is 16 residues long. Losses at the gene ends were 3 bases for V and 2 bases for J; bases not matched to a gene: 6.

The sequence was collected from a human donor. It is not recorded whose cells these are; they may come from a transplant donor. The chain links TRDV2 to TRDJ1; 12 nucleotides agree with TRDD3. Sequenced sample: gamma-delta T cells. This CDR3 reads CACDGLGDTTTDKLIF. The CDR3 nucleotides are TGTGCCTGTGACGGGCTGGGGGATACGACAACCGATAAACTCATCTTT.